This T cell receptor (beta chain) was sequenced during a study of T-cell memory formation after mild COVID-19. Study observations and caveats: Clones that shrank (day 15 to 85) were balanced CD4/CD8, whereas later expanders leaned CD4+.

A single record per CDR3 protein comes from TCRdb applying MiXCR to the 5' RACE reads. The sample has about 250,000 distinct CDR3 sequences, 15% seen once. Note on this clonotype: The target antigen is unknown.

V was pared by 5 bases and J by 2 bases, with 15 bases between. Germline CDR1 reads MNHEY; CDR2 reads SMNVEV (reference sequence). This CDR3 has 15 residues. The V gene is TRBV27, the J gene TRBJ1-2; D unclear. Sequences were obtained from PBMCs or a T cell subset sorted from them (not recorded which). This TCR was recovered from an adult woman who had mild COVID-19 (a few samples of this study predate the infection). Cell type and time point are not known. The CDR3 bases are TGTGCCAGCAGTCCAAGCCGTAAGATCAACTATGGCTACACCTTC. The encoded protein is CASSPSRKINYGYTF.